This T cell receptor (beta chain) is from a study of Graves' ophthalmopathy and Graves' hyperthyroidism. TCR beta CDR3 amplification used RNA transcripts. An opening RT-PCR round employed HTBI primers and preceded a second-round multiplex PCR. TCRdb itself ran the multiplex PCR reads through MiXCR, one entry per CDR3 protein. The repertoire includes approximately 700,000 distinct CDR3 sequences, roughly two fifths of them detected once, and over 2.5% sits in the top ten. Notes on this clonotype: The antigen is unknown. An end of the junction differs from the germline gene, which may be a read error.

Per the germline V gene, CDR1 is SEHNR and CDR2 is FQNEAQ (reference sequence). This CDR3 is 14 amino acids long. General study results and limits: The model predicted progression of ophthalmopathy with a sensitivity of roughly 66%, and its specificity was 72% to 80%.

This TCR came from an adult man with Graves' ophthalmopathy. The V call is TRBV7-9, the J call TRBJ2-5, with a tentative D call TRBD1 (5 bases). The sequenced material came from peripheral blood. CDR3 nucleotide sequence: TGCGCCAGCAGCCAAGAATGGGGCAGGGAGACCCAGTACTTC. Amino acids: CASSQEWGRETQYF.